A single T cell receptor beta chain is shown here with its context. Its target is not known. The CDR3 length is 14 residues. Germline lookup yields CDR1 GTSNPN and CDR2 SVGIG (reference sequence). Losses at the gene ends were 1 base for V and 5 bases for J; bases not matched to a gene: 7. This sample was taken from a study of shared clonotypes between healthy human individuals. The overall study: A few men and a couple of women, aged 18 to 49, were donors. Overall study results and limits: The represented genetic and exposure-history diversity was limited by the small number of donors. Investigators expected sequencing depth to affect clonotype sharing among donors.

Sequencing used immunoSEQ multiplex PCR; TCRdb keeps in-frame clones, though not all of them. The sample lists fewer than 600,000 clones; around 80% were seen once. V gene TRBV30 combines with J gene TRBJ2-5; the match to TRBD1 covers 7 bases. The receptor was derived from a woman aged 40-49 years in good health. Some clones in this sample may be carry-over from other donors' samples. The source material was PBMCs. The CDR3 region is CAWSADRTAETQYF. In DNA form, the CDR3 reads TGTGCCTGGAGTGCGGACAGGACGGCTGAGACCCAGTACTTC. Based on the CDR3 plus reference TRBV30 and TRBJ2-5, the full variable domain is SQTIHQWPATLVQPVGSPLSLECTVEGTSNPNLYWYRQAAGRGLQLLFYSVGIGQISSEVPQNLSASRPQDRQFILSSKKLLLSDSGFYLCAWSADRTAETQYFGPGTRLLVL.